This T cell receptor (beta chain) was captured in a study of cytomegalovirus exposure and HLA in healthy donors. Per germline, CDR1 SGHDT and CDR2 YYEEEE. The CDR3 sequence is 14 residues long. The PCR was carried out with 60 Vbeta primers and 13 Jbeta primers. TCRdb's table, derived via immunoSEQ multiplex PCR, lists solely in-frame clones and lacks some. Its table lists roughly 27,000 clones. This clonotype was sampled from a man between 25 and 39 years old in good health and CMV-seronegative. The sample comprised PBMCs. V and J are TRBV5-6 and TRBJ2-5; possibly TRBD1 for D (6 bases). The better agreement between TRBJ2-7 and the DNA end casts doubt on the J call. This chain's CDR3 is CASSHTVDSYEQYF. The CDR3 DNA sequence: TGTGCCAGCAGCCACACCGTGGACAGCTACGAGCAGTACTTC.